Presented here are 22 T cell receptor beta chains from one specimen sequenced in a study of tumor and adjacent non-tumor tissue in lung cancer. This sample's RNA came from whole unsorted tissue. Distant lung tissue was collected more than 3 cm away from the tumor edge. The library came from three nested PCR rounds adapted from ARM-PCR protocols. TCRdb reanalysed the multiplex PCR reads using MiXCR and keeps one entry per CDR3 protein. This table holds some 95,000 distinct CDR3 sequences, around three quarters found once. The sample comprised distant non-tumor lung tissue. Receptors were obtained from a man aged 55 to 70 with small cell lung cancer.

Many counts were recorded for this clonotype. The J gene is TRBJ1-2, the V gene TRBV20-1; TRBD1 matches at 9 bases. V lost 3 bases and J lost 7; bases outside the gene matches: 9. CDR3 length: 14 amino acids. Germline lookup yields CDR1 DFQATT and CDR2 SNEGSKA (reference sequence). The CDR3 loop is CSASDVTGGFGYTF. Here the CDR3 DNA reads TGCAGTGCTAGCGACGTTACAGGGGGCTTTGGCTACACCTTC.

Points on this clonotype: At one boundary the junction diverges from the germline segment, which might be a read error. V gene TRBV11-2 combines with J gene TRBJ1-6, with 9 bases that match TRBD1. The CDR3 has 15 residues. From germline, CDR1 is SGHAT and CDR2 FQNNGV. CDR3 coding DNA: TGTGCCAGCAGCTCGGGACAGGGCTATAATTCACCCTTCCACTTT. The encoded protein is CASSSGQGYNSPFHF.

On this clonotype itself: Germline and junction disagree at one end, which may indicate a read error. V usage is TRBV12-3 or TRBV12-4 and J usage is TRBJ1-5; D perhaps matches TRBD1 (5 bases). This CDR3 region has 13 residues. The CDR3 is CVSSFGGSQPQHF. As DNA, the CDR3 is TGTGTCAGCAGCTTTGGGGGAAGTCAGCCCCAGCATTTT.

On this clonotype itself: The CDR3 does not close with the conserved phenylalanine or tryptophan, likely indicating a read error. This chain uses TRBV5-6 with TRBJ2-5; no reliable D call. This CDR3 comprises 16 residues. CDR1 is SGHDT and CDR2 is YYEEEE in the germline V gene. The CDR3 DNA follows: TGTGTCAGCAGCAGAGTCATTGTACAGCTCCAAGAGACCCAGTACTTA. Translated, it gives CVSSRVIVQLQETQYL.

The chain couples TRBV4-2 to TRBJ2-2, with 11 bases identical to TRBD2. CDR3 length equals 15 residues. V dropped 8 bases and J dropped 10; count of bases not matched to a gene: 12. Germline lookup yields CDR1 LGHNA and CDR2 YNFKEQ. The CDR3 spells CASELAGDDGVELFF. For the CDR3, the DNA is TGTGCCAGCGAACTAGCGGGAGATGACGGCGTGGAGCTGTTTTTT.

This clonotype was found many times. CDR3 region: CASSLFGQGAETQYF. The CDR3 DNA follows: TGCGCCAGCAGCTTGTTCGGACAGGGAGCCGAGACCCAGTACTTC. This chain uses TRBV5-1 with TRBJ2-5, with 8 bases aligning to TRBD1. Germline V gives CDR1 SGHRS, CDR2 YFSETQ. This CDR3 spans 15 amino acids. The J segment lost 5 bases and the V segment lost 1 base, leaving 7 bases of the junction unmatched. Full variable domain (missing parts from reference TRBV5-1 and TRBJ2-5): KAGVTQTPRYLIKTRGQQVTLSCSPISGHRSVSWYQQTPGQGLQFLFEYFSETQRNKGNFPGRFSGRQFSNSRSEMNVSTLELGDSALYLCASSLFGQGAETQYFGPGTRLLVL.

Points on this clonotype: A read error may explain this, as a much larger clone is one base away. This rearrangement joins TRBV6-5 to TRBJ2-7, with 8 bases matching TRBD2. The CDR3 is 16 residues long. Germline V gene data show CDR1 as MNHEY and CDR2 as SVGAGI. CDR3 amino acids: CASSYTSGAVKYELYF. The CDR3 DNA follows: TGTGCCAGCAGTTACACTAGCGGAGCAGTAAAGTACGAGCTGTACTTC.

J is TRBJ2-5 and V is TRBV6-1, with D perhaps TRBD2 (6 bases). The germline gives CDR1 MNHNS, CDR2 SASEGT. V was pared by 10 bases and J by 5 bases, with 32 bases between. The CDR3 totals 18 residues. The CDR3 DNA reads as TGTGCCATCACCAACTCGAACCCGGGACTCCGAAAGGTGGAGACCCAGTACTTC. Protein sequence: CAITNSNPGLRKVETQYF.

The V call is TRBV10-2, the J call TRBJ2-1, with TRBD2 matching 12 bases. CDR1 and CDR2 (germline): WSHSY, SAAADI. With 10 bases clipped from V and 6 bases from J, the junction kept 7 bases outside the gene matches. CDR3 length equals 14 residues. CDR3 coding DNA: TGCGCCAACCGACTAGCGGGAGAGGGCAATGAGCAGTTCTTC. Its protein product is CANRLAGEGNEQFF.

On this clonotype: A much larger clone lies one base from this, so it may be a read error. CDR3 protein: CTSRPTSGSKGTQYF. The CDR3 DNA follows: TGTACCAGCAGACCGACTAGCGGGAGTAAAGGTACGCAGTATTTT. The J gene is TRBJ2-3, the V gene TRBV12-3 or TRBV12-4, with TRBD2 matching 12 bases. The CDR3 totals 15 residues.

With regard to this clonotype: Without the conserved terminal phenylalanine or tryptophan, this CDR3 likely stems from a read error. CDR3 in amino acids: CASNLVQGMNIEAFL. CDR3 DNA: TGCGCCAGCAACTTGGTACAGGGGATGAACATTGAAGCTTTCCTT. This chain links TRBV5-1 with TRBJ1-1; 7 bases line up with TRBD1. From germline, CDR1 is SGHRS and CDR2 YFSETQ. This CDR3 has 15 residues.

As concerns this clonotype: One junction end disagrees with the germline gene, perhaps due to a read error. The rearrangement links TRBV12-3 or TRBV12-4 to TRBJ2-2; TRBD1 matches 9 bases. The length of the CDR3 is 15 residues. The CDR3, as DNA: TGTGCCAGCAGATCGACAGGGGGGCGTTCACGGGGAGCTGTTTTT. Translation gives CASRSTGGRSRGAVF.

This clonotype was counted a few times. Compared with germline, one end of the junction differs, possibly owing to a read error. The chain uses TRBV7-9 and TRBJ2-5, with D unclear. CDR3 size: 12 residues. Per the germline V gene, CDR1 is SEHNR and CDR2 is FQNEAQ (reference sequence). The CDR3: CAISLEGETQYF. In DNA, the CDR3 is TGTGCCATCAGCTTAGAAGGGGAGACCCAGTACTTC. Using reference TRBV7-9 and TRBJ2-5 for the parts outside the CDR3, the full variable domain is DTGVSQNPRHKITKRGQNVTFRCDPISEHNRLYWYRQTLGQGPEFLTYFQNEAQLEKSRLLSDRFSAERPKGSFSTLEIQRTEQGDSAMYLCAISLEGETQYFGPGTRLLVL.

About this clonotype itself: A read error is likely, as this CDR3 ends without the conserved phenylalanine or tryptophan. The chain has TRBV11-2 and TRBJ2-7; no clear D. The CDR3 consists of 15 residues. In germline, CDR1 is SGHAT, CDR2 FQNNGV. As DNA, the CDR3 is TGTGCCAGTAGCTTAGCTTCTAGTGACTCCTACGAGCAGTACTTG. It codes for CASSLASSDSYEQYL.

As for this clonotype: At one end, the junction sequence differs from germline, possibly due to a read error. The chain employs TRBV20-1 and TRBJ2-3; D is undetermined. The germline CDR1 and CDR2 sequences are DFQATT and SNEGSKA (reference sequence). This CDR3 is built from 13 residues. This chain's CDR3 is CSAHPDVTDTQYF. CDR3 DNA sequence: TGCAGTGCTCACCCCGACGTCACAGATACACAGTATTTT.

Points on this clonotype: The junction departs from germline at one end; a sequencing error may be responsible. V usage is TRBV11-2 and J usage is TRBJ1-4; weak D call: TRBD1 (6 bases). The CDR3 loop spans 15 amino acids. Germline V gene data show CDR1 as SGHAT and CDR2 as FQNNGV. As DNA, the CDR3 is TGTGCCAGCAACTTAGAGGTAGGGGGGTCGGGAAAACTGGTTTTT. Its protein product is CASNLEVGGSGKLVF.

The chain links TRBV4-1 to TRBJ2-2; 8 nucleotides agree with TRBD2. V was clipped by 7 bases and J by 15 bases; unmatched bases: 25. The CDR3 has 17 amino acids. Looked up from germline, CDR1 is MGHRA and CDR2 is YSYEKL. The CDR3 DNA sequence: TGCGCCAGCAACTCCCGGATTAGCGGGACGAACACCGGGGAATTGTTTTTT. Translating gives CASNSRISGTNTGELFF.

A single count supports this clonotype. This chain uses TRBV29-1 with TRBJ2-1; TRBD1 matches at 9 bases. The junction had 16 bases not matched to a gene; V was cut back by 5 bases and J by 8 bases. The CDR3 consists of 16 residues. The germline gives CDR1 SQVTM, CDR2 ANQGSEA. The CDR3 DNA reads TGCAGCGTTTGGTTGCTAGGGGACAGGGTTTCGGATGAGCAGTTCTTC. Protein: CSVWLLGDRVSDEQFF.

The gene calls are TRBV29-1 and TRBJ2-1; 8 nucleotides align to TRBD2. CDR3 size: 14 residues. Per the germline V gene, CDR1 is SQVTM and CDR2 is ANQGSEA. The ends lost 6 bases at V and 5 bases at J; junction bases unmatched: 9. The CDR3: CSVALAGRHNEQFF. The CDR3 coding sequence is TGCAGCGTGGCTCTAGCGGGCCGTCACAATGAGCAGTTCTTC.

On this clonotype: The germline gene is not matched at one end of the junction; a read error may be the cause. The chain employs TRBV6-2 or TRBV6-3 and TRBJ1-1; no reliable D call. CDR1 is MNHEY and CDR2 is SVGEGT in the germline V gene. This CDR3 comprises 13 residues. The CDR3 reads CASCGSHARRAIF. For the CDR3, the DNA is TGTGCCAGCTGCGGCAGCCATGCGAGGCGAGCTATCTTT.

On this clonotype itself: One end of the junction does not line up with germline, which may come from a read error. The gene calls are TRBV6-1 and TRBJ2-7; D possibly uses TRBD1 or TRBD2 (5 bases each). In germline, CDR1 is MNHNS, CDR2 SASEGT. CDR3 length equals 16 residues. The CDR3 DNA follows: TGTGGCAGCTGTGATATCGGGACCGCCTTCTCCTACGAGCAGTATTTC. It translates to CGSCDIGTAFSYEQYF.

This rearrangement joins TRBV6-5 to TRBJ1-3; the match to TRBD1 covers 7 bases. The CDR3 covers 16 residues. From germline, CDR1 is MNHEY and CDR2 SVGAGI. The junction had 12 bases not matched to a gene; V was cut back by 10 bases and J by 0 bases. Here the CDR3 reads CAMSYSRGPSGNTIYF. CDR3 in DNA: TGTGCCATGAGTTACTCGAGGGGGCCCTCTGGAAACACCATATATTTT.